This T cell receptor beta chain was sequenced in a study of blood T cell repertoires in COVID-19. Background on the study: Donors in the United States, Italy and Spain gave samples during acute or convalescent COVID-19.

Trimming took off 10 bases at V and 1 base at J, with 11 bases between the two ends. The CDR3 totals 14 residues. CDR1 is ENHRY and CDR2 is SYGVKD in the germline V gene. The authors' processing: Nucleated cell number was recorded as an estimate derived from reference gene primer amplification. The protocol was immunoSEQ multiplex PCR, while the TCRdb copy is restricted to in-frame clones and leaves out a portion. The V and J calls and clone size were taken over from that table, and D and trimming were inferred from the DNA. Of 300,000 to 450,000 clones in the sample, 85% to 90% were seen once. Recruits, aged roughly 18 to 100 years, lived in 24 US areas.

The clonotype comes from a woman aged 25 to 39 who had been exposed to COVID-19. The chain has TRBV10-3 and TRBJ2-6, with D maybe TRBD1 (5 bases). The material sequenced was PBMCs or T cells enriched from blood (not recorded which). CDR3: CATSQGSGANVLTF. The CDR3 DNA is TGTGCCACCTCTCAGGGATCTGGGGCCAACGTCCTGACTTTC.